The 22 T cell receptor beta chains listed next were all sequenced from one sample in a study of beta chain features in type 1 diabetes. Since all of the isolated RNA was reverse transcribed, expressed TCRB transcripts were what got sequenced. Assay used: immunoSEQ multiplex PCR; TCRdb lists only in-frame clones, some missing. This table has around 500,000 clones, approximately 30% appearing once. The material sequenced was naive CD4+ T cells from blood. These receptor sequences come from a man aged 18 to 29 in good health.

This clone was observed a handful of times. This chain links TRBV7-6 with TRBJ2-5; D is perhaps TRBD1 (5 bases). V lost 1 base and J 5 bases, leaving 20 bases between the germline ends. The germline V gene encodes CDR1 SGHVS and CDR2 FNYEAQ. The CDR3 has 17 residues. CDR3 sequence reads: CASSLESMVGLGETQYF. The CDR3 DNA follows: TGTGCCAGCAGCTTAGAGTCTATGGTGGGGCTGGGGGAGACCCAGTACTTC.

Regarding this clone: Different DNA sequences within this sample yield the same CDR3. V and J are TRBV20-1 and TRBJ2-7, with D maybe TRBD2 (6 bases). The germline CDR1 and CDR2 sequences are DFQATT and SNEGSKA (reference sequence). CDR3 length equals 11 residues. The V and J ends lost 6 bases and 3 bases respectively, with 9 bases between them. The DNA for the CDR3 is TGCAGTGCAACCGGGGGCTACGAGCAGTACTTC. This gives the protein CSATGGYEQYF.

The chain couples TRBV30 to TRBJ2-1; D is perhaps TRBD2 (5 bases). Germline V CDR1 and CDR2: GTSNPN, SVGIG (reference sequence). The CDR3 contains 15 residues. V shed 0 bases and J shed 8 bases, with 17 bases lying between them. The CDR3 DNA is TGTGCCTGGAGTGTTCAGTTGCGGGCGGGCGATGAGCAGTTCTTC. Translation: CAWSVQLRAGDEQFF.

The rearrangement links TRBV10-3 to TRBJ2-7, with D unresolved. This CDR3 contains 15 residues. Trimming pared 3 bases from V and 0 bases from J, leaving 12 bases between. The germline CDR1 and CDR2 sequences are ENHRY and SYGVKD. In nucleotides, the CDR3 is TGTGCCATCAGTGACGGGTTAAGGAGCTCCTACGAGCAGTACTTC. Translation gives CAISDGLRSSYEQYF.

The chain employs TRBV29-1 and TRBJ1-2, with 11 positions matching TRBD1. The germline V gene encodes CDR1 SQVTM and CDR2 ANQGSEA. The CDR3 totals 12 residues. Trimming cost V 6 bases and J 8 bases; bases outside gene matches: 5. This CDR3 reads CSVWTGGYGYTF. The CDR3 DNA reads as TGCAGCGTCTGGACAGGGGGCTACGGCTACACCTTC.

The chain links TRBV30 to TRBJ2-2; no definite D call. Trimming removed 0 bases at V and 3 bases at J, with 8 bases between. Germline CDR1 is GTSNPN and CDR2 is SVGIG (reference sequence). There are 14 residues in the CDR3. The CDR3 is CAWSVATHTGELFF. The CDR3 DNA reads as TGTGCCTGGAGTGTCGCCACTCACACCGGGGAGCTGTTTTTT.

This chain links TRBV30 with TRBJ2-2; D ambiguous. Trimming removed 0 bases at V and 1 base at J, with 6 bases between. The germline gives CDR1 GTSNPN, CDR2 SVGIG (reference sequence). The CDR3 extends over 14 amino acids. The CDR3 coding sequence is TGTGCCTGGAGTGTAGTGCTGAACACCGGGGAGCTGTTTTTT. Translating gives CAWSVVLNTGELFF.

This clone has more than one count but fewer than ten. The chain is built from TRBV7-9 and TRBJ1-2; D not resolved. Germline CDR1 reads SEHNR; CDR2 reads FQNEAQ (reference sequence). The length of the CDR3 is 14 residues. V was trimmed by 5 bases and J by 8 bases, leaving 18 bases between them. For the CDR3, the DNA is TGTGCCAGCAGCCGCGCCCCAGGCAATGTCGGCTACACCTTC. This encodes CASSRAPGNVGYTF.

Concerning this clone: This specimen includes other DNA sequences encoding the same CDR3. The rearrangement links TRBV28 to TRBJ2-7; the D is unclear. Germline CDR1 MDHEN, CDR2 SYDVKM. The germline V and J ends were trimmed by 3 bases and 0 bases, with 3 bases remaining between them. The length of the CDR3 is 12 residues. CDR3 sequence: CASSLGSYEQYF. The CDR3 DNA sequence: TGTGCCAGCAGTTTGGGCTCCTACGAGCAGTACTTC.

This clone was detected only a few times. A junction boundary mismatches the germline segment, possibly from a read error. The V and J genes are TRBV20-1 and TRBJ1-2; 10 bases are shared with TRBD1. The CDR3 length is 9 residues. The germline V gene has CDR1 DFQATT and CDR2 SNEGSKA (reference sequence). The CDR3 sequence is CSAGTGDAF. The CDR3 region has the DNA TGCAGTGCTGGGACAGGGGACGCCTTC.

V is TRBV25-1 and J is TRBJ2-1; no clear D gene. Trimming pared 10 bases from V and 0 bases from J, leaving 7 bases between. From germline, CDR1 is MGHDK and CDR2 SYGVNS. The CDR3 length is 12 residues. DNA of the CDR3: TGTGCCACCTCGGTCTCCTACAATGAGCAGTTCTTC. Residues: CATSVSYNEQFF.

This clone was seen only a few times. This rearrangement joins TRBV5-1 to TRBJ2-3; the match to TRBD1 covers 8 bases. V was clipped by 4 bases and J by 2 bases; unmatched bases: 3. The CDR3 extends over 14 amino acids. Germline loops: CDR1 SGHRS, CDR2 YFSETQ. CDR3 coding DNA: TGCGCCAGCAGCCCGGACAGGGTCACAGATACGCAGTATTTT. This gives the protein CASSPDRVTDTQYF.

This chain joins TRBV5-1 and TRBJ1-1, with unresolved D. V lost 4 bases and J lost 1, with 11 bases in between. The CDR3 has 14 residues. Germline loops: CDR1 SGHRS, CDR2 YFSETQ. The CDR3 sequence is CASSPTRGNTEAFF. The CDR3, as DNA: TGCGCCAGCAGCCCCACCCGTGGGAACACTGAAGCTTTCTTT.

This clone was seen only a few times. This chain uses TRBV6-1 with TRBJ2-7; tentatively, D is TRBD2 (6 bases). V was shortened by 3 bases and J by 2 bases, with 8 bases between the two germline ends. The CDR3 is made up of 13 amino acids. Germline values: CDR1 MNHNS, CDR2 SASEGT. The CDR3 protein is CASSERDAYEQYF. DNA of the CDR3: TGTGCCAGCAGTGAGCGGGACGCCTACGAGCAGTACTTC.

V is TRBV30 and J is TRBJ2-7, with 9 bases aligning to TRBD1. The length of the CDR3 is 14 residues. V trimming: 3 bases; J trimming: 5 bases; junction bases outside the gene matches: 8. Per germline, CDR1 GTSNPN and CDR2 SVGIG (reference sequence). The CDR3 nucleotides read TGTGCCTGGAGCTCCCTGGGACAGGGCCACGAGCAGTACTTC. It encodes CAWSSLGQGHEQYF.

This clone was counted between two and nine times. The chain couples TRBV15 to TRBJ2-5; D is perhaps TRBD2 (5 bases). Per the germline V gene, CDR1 is LNHNV and CDR2 is YYDKDF (reference sequence). The CDR3 loop spans 14 amino acids. The germline V and J ends were trimmed by 1 base and 1 base, with 7 bases remaining between them. CDR3: CATSRGGAQETQYF. In nucleotides, the CDR3 is TGTGCCACCAGCAGAGGGGGAGCCCAAGAGACCCAGTACTTC.

The CDR3: CASSPTSGDYNEQFF. In DNA, the CDR3 is TGTGCCAGCAGCCCGACTAGCGGAGATTACAATGAGCAGTTCTTC. The gene calls are TRBV28 and TRBJ2-1, with TRBD2 matching over 9 bases. This CDR3 comprises 15 residues. V dropped 6 bases and J dropped 4; count of bases not matched to a gene: 7. Germline loops: CDR1 MDHEN, CDR2 SYDVKM.

V and J are TRBV30 and TRBJ1-1, with D unresolved. CDR3 size: 13 residues. The ends were cut back, 6 bases at V and 4 bases at J, with 15 bases in the middle. Germline V gene data show CDR1 as GTSNPN and CDR2 as SVGIG (reference sequence). Written as DNA, the CDR3 is TGTGCCTGTAAGAGAGTCAGCTTCACTGAAGCTTTCTTT. Its translation: CACKRVSFTEAFF.

The genes are TRBV29-1 and TRBJ2-2, with 9 nucleotides matching TRBD2. Germline values: CDR1 SQVTM, CDR2 ANQGSEA. There are 15 residues in the CDR3. V was clipped by 4 bases and J by 6 bases; unmatched bases: 9. CDR3 sequence: CSVATRLAGPGELFF. The CDR3 DNA reads as TGCAGCGTTGCAACGCGCCTAGCGGGACCCGGGGAGCTGTTTTTT.

This clone has just a few counts. DNA for the CDR3: TGCAGCGGCCTTGAAGAGACCCAGTACTTC. As protein: CSGLEETQYF. The rearrangement joins TRBV29-1 to TRBJ2-5; D gene unclear. The CDR3 sequence is 10 residues long. The V and J ends lost 7 bases and 3 bases respectively, with 6 bases between them. Germline lookup yields CDR1 SQVTM and CDR2 ANQGSEA. The variable domain in full, with the rest retrieved from reference TRBV29-1 and TRBJ2-5, is SAVISQKPSRDICQRGTSLTIQCQVDSQVTMMFWYRQQPGQSLTLIATANQGSEATYESGFVIDKFPISRPNLTFSTLTVSNMSPEDSSIYLCSGLEETQYFGPGTRLLVL.

The sample holds a few counts of this clone. The chain links TRBV16 to TRBJ2-2; the D is unclear. Trimming took 1 base from V and 5 from J, leaving 5 bases between them. This CDR3 comprises 13 residues. Looked up from germline, CDR1 is KGHSY and CDR2 is FQNENV. This CDR3 reads CASSQWQTGELFF. CDR3 sequence (DNA): TGTGCCAGCAGCCAATGGCAGACCGGGGAGCTGTTTTTT. The complete variable domain, with remaining parts taken from reference TRBV16 and TRBJ2-2, reads GEEVAQTPKHLVRGEGQKAKLYCAPIKGHSYVFWYQQVLKNEFKFLISFQNENVFDETGMPKERFSAKCLPNSPCSLEIQATKLEDSAVYFCASSQWQTGELFFGEGSRLTVL.

Notes on this clone: This specimen includes other DNA sequences encoding the same CDR3. J is TRBJ2-5 and V is TRBV20-1; no reliable D call. CDR3 length: 10 residues. Germline CDR1 reads DFQATT; CDR2 reads SNEGSKA (reference sequence). The germline V and J ends were trimmed by 6 bases and 5 bases, with 7 bases remaining between them. Here the CDR3 reads CSALGETQYF. The CDR3 nucleotides read TGCAGTGCCCTCGGGGAGACCCAGTACTTC.